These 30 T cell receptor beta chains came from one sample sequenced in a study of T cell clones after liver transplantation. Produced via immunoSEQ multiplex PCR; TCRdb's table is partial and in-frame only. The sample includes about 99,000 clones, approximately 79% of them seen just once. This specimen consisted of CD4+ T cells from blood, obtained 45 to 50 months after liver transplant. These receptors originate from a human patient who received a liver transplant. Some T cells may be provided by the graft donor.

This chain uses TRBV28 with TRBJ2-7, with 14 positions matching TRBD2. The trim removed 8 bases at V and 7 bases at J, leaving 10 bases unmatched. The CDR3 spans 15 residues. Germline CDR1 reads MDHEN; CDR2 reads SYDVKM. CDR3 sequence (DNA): TGTGCCAGCGGACCCGGGACTAGCGGGAGATATGAGCAGTACTTC. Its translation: CASGPGTSGRYEQYF.

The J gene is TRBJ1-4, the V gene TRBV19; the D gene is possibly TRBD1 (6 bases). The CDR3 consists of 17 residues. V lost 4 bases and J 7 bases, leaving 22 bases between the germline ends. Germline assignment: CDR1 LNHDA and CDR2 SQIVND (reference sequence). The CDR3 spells CASSKRTVPTLGEKLFF. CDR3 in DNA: TGTGCCAGTAGTAAGAGGACAGTCCCAACCCTAGGTGAAAAACTGTTTTTT.

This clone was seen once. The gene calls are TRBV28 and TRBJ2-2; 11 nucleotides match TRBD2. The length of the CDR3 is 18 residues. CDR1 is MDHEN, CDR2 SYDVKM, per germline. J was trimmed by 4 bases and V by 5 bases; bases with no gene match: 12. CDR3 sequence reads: CASSNSGRAGGITGELFF. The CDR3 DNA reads TGTGCCAGCAGTAATAGCGGGAGGGCCGGCGGTATCACCGGGGAGCTGTTTTTT.

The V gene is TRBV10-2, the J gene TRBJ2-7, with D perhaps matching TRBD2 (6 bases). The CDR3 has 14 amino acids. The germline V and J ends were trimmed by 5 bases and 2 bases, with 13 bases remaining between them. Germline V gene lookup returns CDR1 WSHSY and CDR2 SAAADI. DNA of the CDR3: TGCGCCAGCAGTACAACCGGGAGAGCCTACGAGCAGTACTTC. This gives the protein CASSTTGRAYEQYF.

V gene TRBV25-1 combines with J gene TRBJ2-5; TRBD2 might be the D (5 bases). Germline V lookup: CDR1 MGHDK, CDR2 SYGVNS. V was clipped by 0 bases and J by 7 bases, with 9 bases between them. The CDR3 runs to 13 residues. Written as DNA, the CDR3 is TGTGCCAGCAGTGAATACGGGGTGGGGACCCAGTACTTC. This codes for CASSEYGVGTQYF.

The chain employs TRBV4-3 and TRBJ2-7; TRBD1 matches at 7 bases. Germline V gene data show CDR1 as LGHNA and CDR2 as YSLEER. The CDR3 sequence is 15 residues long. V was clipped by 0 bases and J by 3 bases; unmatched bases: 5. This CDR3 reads CASSQDRWDSYEQYF. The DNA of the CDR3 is TGCGCCAGCAGCCAAGACCGGTGGGACAGCTACGAGCAGTACTTC.

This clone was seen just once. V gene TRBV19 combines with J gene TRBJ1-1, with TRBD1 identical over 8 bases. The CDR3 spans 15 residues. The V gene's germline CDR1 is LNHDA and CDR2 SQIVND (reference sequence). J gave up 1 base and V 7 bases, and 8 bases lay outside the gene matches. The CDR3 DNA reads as TGTGCCAGTAACGACAGGGGCGTAGGGAACACTGAAGCTTTCTTT. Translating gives CASNDRGVGNTEAFF.

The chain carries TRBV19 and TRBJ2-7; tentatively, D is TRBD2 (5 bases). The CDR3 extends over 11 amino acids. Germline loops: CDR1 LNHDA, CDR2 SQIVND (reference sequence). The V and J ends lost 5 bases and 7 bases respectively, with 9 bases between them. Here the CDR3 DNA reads TGTGCCAGTAGTGCTAGCCGAGAGCAGTACTTC. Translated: CASSASREQYF.

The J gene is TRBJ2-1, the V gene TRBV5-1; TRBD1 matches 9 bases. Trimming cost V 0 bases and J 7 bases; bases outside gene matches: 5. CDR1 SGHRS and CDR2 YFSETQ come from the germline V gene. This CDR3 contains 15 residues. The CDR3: CASSLAGDRANEQFF. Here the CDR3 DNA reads TGCGCCAGCAGCTTGGCCGGGGACAGGGCGAATGAGCAGTTCTTC. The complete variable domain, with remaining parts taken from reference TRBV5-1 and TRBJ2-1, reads KAGVTQTPRYLIKTRGQQVTLSCSPISGHRSVSWYQQTPGQGLQFLFEYFSETQRNKGNFPGRFSGRQFSNSRSEMNVSTLELGDSALYLCASSLAGDRANEQFFGPGTRLTVL.

The CDR3 nucleotides read TGCGCCAGCAGCAGGGACACCCCTAACTATGGCTACACCTTC. Translation gives CASSRDTPNYGYTF. The J gene is TRBJ1-2, the V gene TRBV5-1; weak D call: TRBD1 (6 bases). Germline V gene data show CDR1 as SGHRS and CDR2 as YFSETQ. The CDR3 has 14 residues. V was cut by 4 bases and J by 0 bases, with 10 bases left in between.

The CDR3 here is CASRSGGAWEQYF. In DNA, the CDR3 is TGTGCCAGCAGGAGCGGGGGGGCCTGGGAGCAGTACTTC. V gene TRBV6-5 combines with J gene TRBJ2-7; 10 nucleotides line up with TRBD2. Per the germline V gene, CDR1 is MNHEY and CDR2 is SVGAGI. The CDR3 is 13 amino acids. J gave up 7 bases and V 6 bases, and 6 bases lay outside the gene matches.

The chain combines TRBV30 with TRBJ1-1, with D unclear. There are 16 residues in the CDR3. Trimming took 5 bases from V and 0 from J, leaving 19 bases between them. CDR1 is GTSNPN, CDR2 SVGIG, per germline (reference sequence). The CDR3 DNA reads TGTGCCTGGGATACGGGGTGGCCGAAGATGAACACTGAAGCTTTCTTT. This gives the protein CAWDTGWPKMNTEAFF.

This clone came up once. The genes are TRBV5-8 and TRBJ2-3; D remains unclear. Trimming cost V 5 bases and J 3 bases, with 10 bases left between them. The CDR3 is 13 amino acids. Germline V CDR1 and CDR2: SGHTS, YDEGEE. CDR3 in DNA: TGTGCCAGCAGGGTGGACCCTACAGATACGCAGTATTTT. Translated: CASRVDPTDTQYF.

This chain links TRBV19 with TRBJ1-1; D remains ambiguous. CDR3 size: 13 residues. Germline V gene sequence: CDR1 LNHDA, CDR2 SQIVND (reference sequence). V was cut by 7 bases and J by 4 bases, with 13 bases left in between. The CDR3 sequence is CASKVGRITEAFF. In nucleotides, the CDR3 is TGTGCCAGTAAGGTTGGTAGGATCACTGAAGCTTTCTTT. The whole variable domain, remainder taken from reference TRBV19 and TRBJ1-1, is DGGITQSPKYLFRKEGQNVTLSCEQNLNHDAMYWYRQDPGQGLRLIYYSQIVNDFQKGDIAEGYSVSREKKESFPLTVTSAQKNPTAFYLCASKVGRITEAFFGQGTRLTVV.

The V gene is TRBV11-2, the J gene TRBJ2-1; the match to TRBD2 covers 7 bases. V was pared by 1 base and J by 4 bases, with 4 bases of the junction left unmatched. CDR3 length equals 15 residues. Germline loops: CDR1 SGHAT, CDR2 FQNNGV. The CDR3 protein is CASSLVGGSYNEQFF. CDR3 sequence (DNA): TGTGCCAGCAGCTTAGTCGGGGGGTCGTACAATGAGCAGTTCTTC.

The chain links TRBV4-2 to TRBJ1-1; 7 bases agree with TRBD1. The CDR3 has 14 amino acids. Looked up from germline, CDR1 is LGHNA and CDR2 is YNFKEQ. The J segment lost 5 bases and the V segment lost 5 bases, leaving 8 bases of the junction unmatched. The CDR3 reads CASSNRGRGTEAFF. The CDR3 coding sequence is TGTGCCAGCAGCAACAGGGGAAGAGGGACTGAAGCTTTCTTT.

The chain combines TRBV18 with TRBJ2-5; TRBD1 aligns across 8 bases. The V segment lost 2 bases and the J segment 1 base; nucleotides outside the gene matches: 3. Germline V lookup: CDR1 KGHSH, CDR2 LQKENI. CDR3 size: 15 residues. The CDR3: CASSPLDRVQETQYF. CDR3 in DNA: TGTGCCAGCTCACCATTGGACAGGGTCCAAGAGACCCAGTACTTC.

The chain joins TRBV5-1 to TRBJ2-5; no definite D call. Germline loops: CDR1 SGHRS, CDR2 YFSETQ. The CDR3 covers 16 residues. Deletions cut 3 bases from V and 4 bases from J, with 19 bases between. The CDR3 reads CASSWGNRAQRETQYF. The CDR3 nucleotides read TGCGCCAGCAGCTGGGGAAACCGGGCCCAAAGAGAGACCCAGTACTTC.

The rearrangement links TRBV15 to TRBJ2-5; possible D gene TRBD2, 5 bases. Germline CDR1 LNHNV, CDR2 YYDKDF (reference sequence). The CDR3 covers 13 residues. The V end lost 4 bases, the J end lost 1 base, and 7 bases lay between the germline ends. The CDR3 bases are TGTGCCACCAGCATAGGGAGCCAAGAGACCCAGTACTTC. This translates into CATSIGSQETQYF.

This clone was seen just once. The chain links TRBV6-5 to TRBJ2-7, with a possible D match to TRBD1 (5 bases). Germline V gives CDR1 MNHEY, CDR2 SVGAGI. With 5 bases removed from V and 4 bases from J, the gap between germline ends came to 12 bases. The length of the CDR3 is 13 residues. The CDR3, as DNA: TGTGCCAGCAGTCCCCAGGGTATTTACGAGCAGTACTTC. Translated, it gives CASSPQGIYEQYF.

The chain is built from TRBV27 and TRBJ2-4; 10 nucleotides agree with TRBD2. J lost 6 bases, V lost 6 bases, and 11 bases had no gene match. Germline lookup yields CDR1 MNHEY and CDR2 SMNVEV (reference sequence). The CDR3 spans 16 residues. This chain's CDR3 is CASRLVAGGVINIQYF. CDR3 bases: TGTGCCAGCAGGCTCGTAGCGGGAGGAGTCATAAACATTCAGTACTTC.

The CDR3, as DNA: TGTGCCAGCAGTTACCGGGACACAAATAATTCACCCCTCCACTTT. Translation: CASSYRDTNNSPLHF. The chain couples TRBV6-5 to TRBJ1-6, with D tentatively TRBD1 (6 bases). The CDR3 sequence is 15 residues long. Between the trimmed V and J ends, which lost 2 bases and 5 bases, there was a span of 10 bases. Germline V lookup: CDR1 MNHEY, CDR2 SVGAGI.

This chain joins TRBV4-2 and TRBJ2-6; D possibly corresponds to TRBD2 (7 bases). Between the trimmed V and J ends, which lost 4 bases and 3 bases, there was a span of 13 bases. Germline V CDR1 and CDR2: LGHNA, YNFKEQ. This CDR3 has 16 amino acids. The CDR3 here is CASSPEGGRGANVLTF. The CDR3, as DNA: TGTGCCAGCAGCCCGGAGGGGGGGCGTGGGGCCAACGTCCTGACTTTC.

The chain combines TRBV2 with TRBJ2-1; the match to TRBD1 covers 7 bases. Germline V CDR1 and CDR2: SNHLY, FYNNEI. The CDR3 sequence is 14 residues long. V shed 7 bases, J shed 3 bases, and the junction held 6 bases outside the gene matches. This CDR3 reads CASTRQGFYNEQFF. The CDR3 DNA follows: TGTGCCAGCACTCGACAGGGCTTCTACAATGAGCAGTTCTTC.

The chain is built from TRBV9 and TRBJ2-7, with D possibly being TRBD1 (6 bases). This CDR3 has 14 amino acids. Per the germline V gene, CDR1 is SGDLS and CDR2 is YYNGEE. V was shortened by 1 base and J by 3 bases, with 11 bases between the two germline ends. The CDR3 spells CASSVNGQSYEQYF. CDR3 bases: TGTGCCAGCAGCGTAAATGGACAGAGCTACGAGCAGTACTTC.

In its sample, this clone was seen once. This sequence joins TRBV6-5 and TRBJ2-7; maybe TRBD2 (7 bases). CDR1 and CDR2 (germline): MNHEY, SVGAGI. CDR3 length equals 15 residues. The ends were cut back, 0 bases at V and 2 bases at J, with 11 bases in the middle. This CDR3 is CASSYSRGGTYEQYF. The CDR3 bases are TGTGCCAGCAGTTACTCGAGGGGGGGGACCTACGAGCAGTACTTC.

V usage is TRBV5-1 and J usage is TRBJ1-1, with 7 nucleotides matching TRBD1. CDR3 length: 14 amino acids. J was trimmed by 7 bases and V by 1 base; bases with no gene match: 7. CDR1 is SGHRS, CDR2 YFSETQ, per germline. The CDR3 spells CASSLSQGTFEAFF. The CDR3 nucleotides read TGCGCCAGCAGCTTGTCACAGGGGACCTTTGAAGCTTTCTTT. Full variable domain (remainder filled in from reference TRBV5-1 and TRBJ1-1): KAGVTQTPRYLIKTRGQQVTLSCSPISGHRSVSWYQQTPGQGLQFLFEYFSETQRNKGNFPGRFSGRQFSNSRSEMNVSTLELGDSALYLCASSLSQGTFEAFFGQGTRLTVV.

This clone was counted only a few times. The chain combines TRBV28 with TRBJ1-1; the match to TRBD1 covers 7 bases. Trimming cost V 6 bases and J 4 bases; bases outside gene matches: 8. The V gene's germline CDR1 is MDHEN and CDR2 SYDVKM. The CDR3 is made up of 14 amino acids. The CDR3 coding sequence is TGTGCCAGCAGGGAGAACACAGGGGTCACTGAAGCTTTCTTT. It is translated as CASRENTGVTEAFF. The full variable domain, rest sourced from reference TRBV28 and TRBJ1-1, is DVKVTQSSRYLVKRTGEKVFLECVQDMDHENMFWYRQDPGLGLRLIYFSYDVKMKEKGDIPEGYSVSREKKERFSLILESASTNQTSMYLCASRENTGVTEAFFGQGTRLTVV.

CDR3 nucleotides: TGTGCCAGCAGCCGGGGACGGGGCTCTGGGGCCAACGTCCTGACTTTC. It specifies CASSRGRGSGANVLTF. V is TRBV7-9 and J is TRBJ2-6; D might be TRBD1 or TRBD2, each matching 5 bases. Trimming took 5 bases from V and 0 from J, leaving 11 bases between them. The CDR3 has 16 residues. The V gene's germline CDR1 is SEHNR and CDR2 FQNEAQ (reference sequence).

CDR3 nucleotide sequence: TGCGCCAGCAGTGAAGCGGGAGCTACGCAGTATTTT. It translates to CASSEAGATQYF. The rearrangement uses TRBV10-1 and TRBJ2-3; TRBD2 matches 8 bases. The CDR3 runs 12 residues. Unmatched junction bases numbered 1, after V lost 3 bases and J lost 8 bases. CDR1 is WNHNN, CDR2 SYGVQD, per germline (reference sequence).